Shown below are 23 T cell receptor beta chains from a single sample sequenced in a study of cytomegalovirus exposure and HLA in healthy donors. PCR was performed using 60 Vbeta and 13 Jbeta primers. TCRdb's copy holds only in-frame clones and misses some; the assay was immunoSEQ multiplex PCR. Of about 150,000 clones detected, roughly 67% appear once; the ten largest clones hold 5.4%. What was sequenced was PBMCs. These receptor sequences come from a woman younger than 30 in good health and CMV-seropositive.

The chain has TRBV5-1 and TRBJ1-2, with 7 bases aligning to TRBD1. CDR3 length equals 14 residues. The trim removed 2 bases at V and 6 bases at J, leaving 7 bases unmatched. Germline assignment: CDR1 SGHRS and CDR2 YFSETQ. CDR3 DNA: TGCGCCAGCAGCTTCGCTACAGGGGAAGATGGCTACACCTTC. Translated, it gives CASSFATGEDGYTF.

V is TRBV6-6 and J is TRBJ1-1; 8 nucleotides line up with TRBD1. The CDR3 length is 14 residues. Germline values: CDR1 MNHNY, CDR2 SVGAGI (reference sequence). With 5 bases clipped from V and 5 bases from J, the junction kept 7 bases outside the gene matches. CDR3 bases: TGTGCCAGCAGTCCCTCAGGGGGCAGGACTGAAGCTTTCTTT. This gives the protein CASSPSGGRTEAFF.

The rearrangement links TRBV4-3 to TRBJ1-1; D uncertain. The V gene's germline CDR1 is LGHNA and CDR2 YSLEER. Trimming stripped 3 bases from V and 1 base from J, with 6 bases between. This CDR3 spans 13 amino acids. The CDR3 DNA is TGCGCCAGCAGCCATTTTAAGAACACTGAAGCTTTCTTT. This encodes CASSHFKNTEAFF.

This clone came up a few times. The chain recombines TRBV10-3 with TRBJ1-2, with D unresolved. V lost 6 bases to trimming and J lost 0 bases, with 11 bases between them. The length of the CDR3 is 14 residues. Germline V gene sequence: CDR1 ENHRY, CDR2 SYGVKD. The chain's CDR3 is CAIRDTPSNYGYTF. The DNA for the CDR3 is TGTGCCATCAGAGACACACCGTCTAACTATGGCTACACCTTC.

This clone was seen more than once but under ten times. V and J are TRBV2 and TRBJ1-6, with D possibly matching TRBD1 (5 bases). Germline CDR1 is SNHLY and CDR2 is FYNNEI. Trimming cost V 6 bases and J 8 bases, with 8 bases left between them. This CDR3 comprises 12 residues. CDR3 bases: TGTGCCAGCAGCCAGGGTTATTCACCCCTCCACTTT. Translating it yields CASSQGYSPLHF.

The J gene is TRBJ1-5, the V gene TRBV6-5, with D hard to call. CDR1 MNHEY and CDR2 SVGAGI come from the germline V gene. The CDR3 is 13 amino acids. V lost 2 bases, J lost 8 bases, and 10 bases lay in between. CDR3 nucleotide sequence: TGTGCCAGCAGTTACGATGGGAGGGAGCCCCAGCATTTT. This encodes CASSYDGREPQHF.

The chain has TRBV7-2 and TRBJ2-1; no clear D gene. The CDR3 extends over 16 amino acids. Trimming cost V 5 bases and J 0 bases, with 14 bases left between them. CDR1 is SGHTA and CDR2 is FQGNSA in the germline V gene. The CDR3: CASSLYPSSSYNEQFF. DNA of the CDR3: TGTGCCAGCAGCCTCTACCCGTCGAGCTCCTACAATGAGCAGTTCTTC.

The genes are TRBV5-5 and TRBJ1-1; D might be TRBD1 (6 bases). The CDR3 is 15 amino acids. Germline CDR1 reads SGHKS; CDR2 reads YYEKEE (reference sequence). Trimming removed 4 bases from V and 1 base from J, with 14 bases in between. In nucleotides, the CDR3 is TGTGCCAGCAGCCCCCCGGGGACATGGAACACTGAAGCTTTCTTT. It translates to CASSPPGTWNTEAFF.

This rearrangement joins TRBV5-1 to TRBJ2-5; possible D gene TRBD2, 5 bases. There are 15 residues in the CDR3. Trimming shortened V by 4 bases and J by 5 bases, and 18 bases separated the two germline ends. Per germline, CDR1 SGHRS and CDR2 YFSETQ. As DNA, the CDR3 is TGCGCCAGCAGCCAAGGACTGCCCCTAGGGGAGACCCAGTACTTC. Translating it yields CASSQGLPLGETQYF.

This clone was found once. V gene TRBV30 combines with J gene TRBJ1-3, with unresolved D. The CDR3 length is 13 residues. Germline V lookup: CDR1 GTSNPN, CDR2 SVGIG (reference sequence). Deletions cut 4 bases from V and 3 bases from J, with 10 bases between. CDR3 in DNA: TGTGCCTGGATGGGTGGGCTTGGAAACACCATATATTTT. Protein: CAWMGGLGNTIYF.

The gene calls are TRBV28 and TRBJ1-4; D gene ambiguous. This CDR3 has 15 residues. Trimming left V 5 bases short and J 3 bases short, with 13 bases between. The germline CDR1 and CDR2 sequences are MDHEN and SYDVKM. Here the CDR3 DNA reads TGTGCCAGCAGTGCCTCGGGGAAGGCTAATGAAAAACTGTTTTTT. Protein sequence: CASSASGKANEKLFF.

This rearrangement joins TRBV2 to TRBJ1-2, with a possible D match to TRBD1 (6 bases). Trimming removed 2 bases at V and 1 base at J, with 11 bases between. The CDR3 length is 15 residues. Germline CDR1 reads SNHLY; CDR2 reads FYNNEI. CDR3 residues: CASSEQYRVNYGYTF. The CDR3 nucleotides are TGTGCCAGCAGTGAACAGTACAGGGTTAACTATGGCTACACCTTC.

V is TRBV28 and J is TRBJ1-2, with D perhaps matching TRBD1 (5 bases). Germline-derived CDR1 and CDR2 are MDHEN and SYDVKM. This CDR3 has 15 amino acids. Between the trimmed V and J ends, which lost 4 bases and 7 bases, there was a span of 19 bases. The CDR3 is CASSSPGRGSTGYTF. CDR3 in DNA: TGTGCCAGCAGTTCCCCCGGGAGGGGATCCACTGGCTACACCTTC.

This clone was recorded only once. CDR3 region: CASGGEGRGNQPQHF. The CDR3 nucleotides are TGTGCCAGCGGGGGGGAGGGTAGGGGCAATCAGCCCCAGCATTTT. The chain is built from TRBV28 and TRBJ1-5, with D possibly being TRBD1 (5 bases). The CDR3 length is 15 residues. V lost 8 bases to trimming and J lost 2 bases, with 16 bases between them. Germline loops: CDR1 MDHEN, CDR2 SYDVKM.

The chain combines TRBV30 with TRBJ1-4; 7 nucleotides agree with TRBD1. Per germline, CDR1 GTSNPN and CDR2 SVGIG (reference sequence). This CDR3 is 14 amino acids long. Trimming took 0 bases from V and 8 from J; bases not matched to a gene: 6. The CDR3, as DNA: TGTGCCTGGAGTGTACGTCCAGGGGGGGAAAAACTGTTTTTT. Translated: CAWSVRPGGEKLFF.

The chain has TRBV13 and TRBJ1-6; weak D call: TRBD1 (5 bases). Trimming cost V 5 bases and J 0 bases, with 11 bases left between them. Germline CDR1 is PRHDT and CDR2 is FYEKMQ (reference sequence). CDR3 size: 16 residues. CDR3 protein: CASSKTVSSYNSPLHF. In DNA form, the CDR3 reads TGTGCCAGCAGCAAGACAGTTAGCTCCTATAATTCACCCCTCCACTTT.

This sequence joins TRBV4-3 and TRBJ2-1, with TRBD2 identical over 16 bases. Germline assignment: CDR1 LGHNA and CDR2 YSLEER. Unmatched junction bases numbered 6, after V lost 0 bases and J lost 4 bases. The CDR3 is 19 amino acids. CDR3 coding DNA: TGCGCCAGCAGCCAAGATGGGACTAGCGGGGGGGTGACGTACAATGAGCAGTTCTTC. Encoded protein: CASSQDGTSGGVTYNEQFF.

J is TRBJ1-2 and V is TRBV7-2; TRBD1 agrees at 7 bases. The V gene end was trimmed by 6 bases and the J gene end by 2 bases; junction bases not matched to a gene: 9. The CDR3 is made up of 15 amino acids. Germline V gene sequence: CDR1 SGHTA, CDR2 FQGNSA. The CDR3 DNA reads TGTGCCAGCAGATTTCCGGGACAGAGAAACTATGGCTACACCTTC. The encoded protein is CASRFPGQRNYGYTF.

CDR3 sequence: CASSGSLAGADSYNEQFF. The CDR3 DNA sequence: TGTGCCAGCAGTGGCTCGCTAGCGGGGGCCGACTCCTACAATGAGCAGTTCTTC. The rearrangement links TRBV2 to TRBJ2-1; 10 bases match TRBD2. Trimming removed 4 bases from V and 0 bases from J; junction bases left unmatched: 9. The CDR3 runs to 18 residues. Per the germline V gene, CDR1 is SNHLY and CDR2 is FYNNEI.

The rearrangement uses TRBV27 and TRBJ1-1; D is undetermined. The V end lost 2 bases, the J end lost 4 bases, and 11 bases lay between the germline ends. Germline loops: CDR1 MNHEY, CDR2 SMNVEV (reference sequence). CDR3 length equals 14 residues. CDR3 sequence (DNA): TGTGCCAGCAGTTTAATCATGGGGAGCACTGAAGCTTTCTTT. Amino acids: CASSLIMGSTEAFF.

The V call is TRBV5-6, the J call TRBJ2-7, with D possibly TRBD2 on 5 matching bases. V was pared by 4 bases and J by 7 bases, with 15 bases between. Per germline, CDR1 SGHDT and CDR2 YYEEEE. The CDR3 consists of 13 residues. The CDR3 region has the DNA TGTGCCAGCAGCCAGGACTTCTCGGTAGAGCAGTACTTC. It is translated as CASSQDFSVEQYF.

V is TRBV4-3 and J is TRBJ1-6; D not resolved. The CDR3 sequence is 16 residues long. V was shortened by 0 bases and J by 6 bases, with 12 bases between the two germline ends. Germline-derived CDR1 and CDR2 are LGHNA and YSLEER. CDR3 bases: TGCGCCAGCAGCCAAGAGACCGCCCGAGGTAATTCACCCCTCCACTTT. Amino acids: CASSQETARGNSPLHF.

The chain recombines TRBV5-1 with TRBJ2-7; D is perhaps TRBD2 (5 bases). Trimming removed 1 base at V and 3 bases at J, with 5 bases between. Germline values: CDR1 SGHRS, CDR2 YFSETQ. CDR3 length: 12 amino acids. For the CDR3, the DNA is TGCGCCAGCAGCTTGCGGGGCTACGAGCAGTACTTC. It yields the protein CASSLRGYEQYF.